Given below is one T cell receptor beta chain in context. This CDR3 is 18 amino acids long. Germline CDR1 is MDHEN and CDR2 is SYDVKM. J was trimmed by 7 bases and V by 4 bases; bases with no gene match: 18. The data derive from a study of lung T cells in sarcoidosis with Löfgren's syndrome. From the reads, TCRdb called clonotypes with MiXCR, one entry per CDR3 protein. The sample lists about 19,000 distinct CDR3 sequences, about a fifth seen once, with 4.1% in the top ten. The chain is built from TRBV28 and TRBJ2-5, with 10 bases lining up with TRBD2. The clonotype comes from a human donor with sarcoidosis (Löfgren's syndrome or another form), or a control subject (not recorded which). Material: CD4+ T cells from PBMCs. The CDR3, as DNA: TGTGCCAGCAGTTCACCCTTAAGCGGGAGGGCCTCGGTTGGGACCCAGTACTTC. Protein product: CASSSPLSGRASVGTQYF.